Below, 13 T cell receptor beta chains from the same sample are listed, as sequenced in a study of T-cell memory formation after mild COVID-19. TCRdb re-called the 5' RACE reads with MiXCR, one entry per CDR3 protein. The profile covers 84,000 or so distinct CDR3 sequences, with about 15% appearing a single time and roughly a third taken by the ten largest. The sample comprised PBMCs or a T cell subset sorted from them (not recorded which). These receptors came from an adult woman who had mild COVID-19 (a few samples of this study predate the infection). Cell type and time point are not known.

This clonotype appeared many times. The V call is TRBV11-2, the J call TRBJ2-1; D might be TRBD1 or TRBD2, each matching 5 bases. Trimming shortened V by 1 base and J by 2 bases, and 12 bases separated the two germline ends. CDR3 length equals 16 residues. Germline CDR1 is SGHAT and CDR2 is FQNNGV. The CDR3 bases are TGTGCCAGCAGCTTAGCCCGGGACGGGACCTACAATGAGCAGTTCTTC. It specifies CASSLARDGTYNEQFF.

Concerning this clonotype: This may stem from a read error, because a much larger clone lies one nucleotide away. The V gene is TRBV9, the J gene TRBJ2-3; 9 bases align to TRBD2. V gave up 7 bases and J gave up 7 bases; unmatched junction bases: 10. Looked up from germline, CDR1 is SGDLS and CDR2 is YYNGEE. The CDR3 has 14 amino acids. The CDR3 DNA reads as TGTGCCAGCGGACGGGCTAGCGGGGCATATACGCAGTATTTT. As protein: CASGRASGAYTQYF. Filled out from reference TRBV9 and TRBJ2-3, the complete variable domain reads DSGVTQTPKHLITATGQRVTLRCSPRSGDLSVYWYQQSLDQGLQFLIQYYNGEERAKGNILERFSAQQFPDLHSELNLSSLELGDSALYFCASGRASGAYTQYFGPGTRLTVL.

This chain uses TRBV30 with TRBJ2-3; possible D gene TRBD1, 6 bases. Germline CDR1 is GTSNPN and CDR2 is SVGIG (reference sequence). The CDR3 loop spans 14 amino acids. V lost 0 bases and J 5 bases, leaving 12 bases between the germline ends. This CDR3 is CAWSVMGAGDTQYF. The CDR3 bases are TGTGCCTGGAGTGTAATGGGGGCTGGAGATACGCAGTATTTT.

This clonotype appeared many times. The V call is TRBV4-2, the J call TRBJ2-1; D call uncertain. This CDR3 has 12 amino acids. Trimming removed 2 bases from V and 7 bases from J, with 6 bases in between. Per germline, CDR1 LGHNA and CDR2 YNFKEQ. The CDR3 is CASSQLGNEQFF. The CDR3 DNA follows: TGTGCCAGCAGCCAACTCGGTAATGAGCAGTTCTTC.

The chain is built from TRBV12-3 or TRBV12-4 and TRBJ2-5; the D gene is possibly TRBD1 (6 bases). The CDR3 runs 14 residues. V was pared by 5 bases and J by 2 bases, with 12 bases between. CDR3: CASSRIQGQETQYF. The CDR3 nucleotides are TGTGCCAGCAGTCGAATCCAGGGGCAAGAGACCCAGTACTTC.

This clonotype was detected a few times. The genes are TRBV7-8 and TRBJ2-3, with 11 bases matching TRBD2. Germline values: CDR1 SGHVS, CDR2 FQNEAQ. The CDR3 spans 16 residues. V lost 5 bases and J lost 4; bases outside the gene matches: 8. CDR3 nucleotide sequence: TGTGCCAGCAGCCAGACTAGCGGGATCGGGGCAGATACGCAGTATTTT. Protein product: CASSQTSGIGADTQYF.

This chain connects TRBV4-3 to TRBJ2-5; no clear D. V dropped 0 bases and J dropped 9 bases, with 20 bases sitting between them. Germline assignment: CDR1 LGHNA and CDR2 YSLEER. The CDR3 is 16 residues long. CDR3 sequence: CASSQDTTGPGVAQYF. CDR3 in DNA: TGCGCCAGCAGCCAAGATACTACTGGTCCGGGTGTGGCCCAGTACTTC.

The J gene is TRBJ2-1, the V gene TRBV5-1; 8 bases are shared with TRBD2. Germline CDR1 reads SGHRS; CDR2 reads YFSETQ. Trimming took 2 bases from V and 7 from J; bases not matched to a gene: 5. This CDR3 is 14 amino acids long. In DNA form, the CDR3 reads TGCGCCAGCAGCTTTAGCGGGATCGGGAATGAGCAGTTCTTC. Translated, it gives CASSFSGIGNEQFF.

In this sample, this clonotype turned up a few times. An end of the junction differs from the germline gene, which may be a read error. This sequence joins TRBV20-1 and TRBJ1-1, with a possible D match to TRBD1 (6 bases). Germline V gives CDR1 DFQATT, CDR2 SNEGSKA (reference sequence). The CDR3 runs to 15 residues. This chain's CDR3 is CSARGPRGVKTEAFF. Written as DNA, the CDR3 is TGCAGTGCTAGAGGGCCCAGGGGCGTGAAGACTGAAGCTTTCTTT.

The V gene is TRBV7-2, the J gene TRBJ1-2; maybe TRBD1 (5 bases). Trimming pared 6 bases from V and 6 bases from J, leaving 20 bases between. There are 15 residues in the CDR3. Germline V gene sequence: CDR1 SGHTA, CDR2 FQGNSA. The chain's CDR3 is CASRNTGFLLHGYTF. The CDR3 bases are TGTGCCAGCAGGAATACAGGATTCCTACTACATGGCTACACCTTC.

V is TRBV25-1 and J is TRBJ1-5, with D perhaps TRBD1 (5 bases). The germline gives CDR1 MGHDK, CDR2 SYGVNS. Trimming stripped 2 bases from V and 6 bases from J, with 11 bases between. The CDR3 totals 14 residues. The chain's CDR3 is CASSEGGGIQPQHF. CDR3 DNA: TGTGCCAGCAGTGAAGGGGGGGGAATTCAGCCCCAGCATTTT.

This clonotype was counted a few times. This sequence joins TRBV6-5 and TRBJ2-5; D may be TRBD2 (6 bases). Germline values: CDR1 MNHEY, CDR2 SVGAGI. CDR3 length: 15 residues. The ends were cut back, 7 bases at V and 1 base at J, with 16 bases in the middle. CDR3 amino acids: CASTGTGTSQETQYF. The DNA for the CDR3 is TGTGCCAGCACAGGGACCGGGACTTCCCAAGAGACCCAGTACTTC.

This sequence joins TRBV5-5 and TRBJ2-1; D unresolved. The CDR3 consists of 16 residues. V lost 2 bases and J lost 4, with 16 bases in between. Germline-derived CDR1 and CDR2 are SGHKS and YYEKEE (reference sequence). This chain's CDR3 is CASSLLWRPEYNEQFF. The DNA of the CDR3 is TGTGCCAGCAGCTTATTATGGCGGCCGGAATACAATGAGCAGTTCTTC.